This entry lists 21 T cell receptor beta chains sequenced from one sample in a study of neurological immune-mediated disorders. TCRdb re-derived calls from the 5' RACE reads in MiXCR, one entry per CDR3 protein. The table lists over 60,000 distinct CDR3 sequences, around 5.5% of them singletons, with less than 3.5% in the top ten. The specimen was PBMCs. Every receptor here comes from a woman aged 25 to 39 with multiple sclerosis.

This clonotype was recorded many times. The chain recombines TRBV3-1 with TRBJ2-7; D may be TRBD2 (6 bases). The CDR3 loop spans 14 amino acids. Germline CDR1 LGHDT, CDR2 YNNKEL (reference sequence). Trimming took 2 bases from V and 0 from J, leaving 8 bases between them. The CDR3 nucleotides are TGTGCCAGCAGCCAACGGGGGTCCTCCTACGAGCAGTACTTC. As protein: CASSQRGSSYEQYF.

This clonotype was seen ten or more times. V gene TRBV6-5 combines with J gene TRBJ1-6; 7 nucleotides match TRBD1. The CDR3 length is 15 residues. The germline CDR1 and CDR2 sequences are MNHEY and SVGAGI. Trimming at V came to 6 bases and at J to 6 bases, leaving 8 bases not matched to a gene. Written as DNA, the CDR3 is TGTGCCAGCAGCCACAACAGGGGCTCTAATTCACCCCTCCACTTT. It specifies CASSHNRGSNSPLHF.

This clonotype was detected ten times or more. The chain uses TRBV7-2 and TRBJ2-4; D is unresolved. The germline V gene has CDR1 SGHTA and CDR2 FQGNSA. The CDR3 covers 14 residues. V lost 1 base and J 0 bases, leaving 4 bases between the germline ends. The CDR3 loop reads CASSLDLAKNIQYF. In nucleotides, the CDR3 is TGTGCCAGCAGCTTAGACCTAGCCAAAAACATTCAGTACTTC.

There are a few counts of this clonotype. The V and J genes are TRBV20-1 and TRBJ1-5, with D possibly TRBD1 on 5 matching bases. V lost 4 bases, J lost 4 bases, and 11 bases lay in between. Germline loops: CDR1 DFQATT, CDR2 SNEGSKA (reference sequence). The CDR3 consists of 13 residues. As DNA, the CDR3 is TGCAGTGCTAAACTTGGGGGTAATCAGCCCCAGCATTTT. Translating it yields CSAKLGGNQPQHF.

Many counts were recorded for this clonotype. CDR3: CASSSATGIGNTIYF. The CDR3 bases are TGTGCCAGCAGCTCAGCGACAGGGATCGGAAACACCATATATTTT. The chain uses TRBV5-5 and TRBJ1-3; TRBD1 aligns across 7 bases. CDR3 size: 15 residues. Germline trimming cut 3 bases from V and 4 bases from J; bases unmatched to any gene: 7. The germline V gene has CDR1 SGHKS and CDR2 YYEKEE (reference sequence).

This clonotype came up many times. The chain employs TRBV12-3 or TRBV12-4 and TRBJ1-4, with D hard to call. V lost 3 bases to trimming and J lost 8 bases, with 4 bases between them. CDR3 length: 11 amino acids. The CDR3 here is CASSFGEKLFF. CDR3 DNA sequence: TGTGCCAGCAGTTTCGGCGAAAAACTGTTTTTT.

This clonotype was seen ten or more times. As DNA, the CDR3 is TGCGCCAGCGATGTCGGGGGGCGCGAATTCAAACCCCCCGACAATGAGCAGTTCTTC. Protein sequence: CASDVGGREFKPPDNEQFF. The chain joins TRBV5-1 to TRBJ2-1, with a weak D call TRBD2 (7 bases). The CDR3 is made up of 19 amino acids. Per the germline V gene, CDR1 is SGHRS and CDR2 is YFSETQ. Trimming took 7 bases from V and 5 from J, leaving 31 bases between them.

This clonotype was recorded many times. The rearrangement joins TRBV29-1 to TRBJ2-2; 10 bases match TRBD1. Germline assignment: CDR1 SQVTM and CDR2 ANQGSEA. The ends lost 6 bases at V and 7 bases at J; junction bases unmatched: 11. This CDR3 is 15 amino acids long. The CDR3: CSVLLGQGLYGELFF. The DNA of the CDR3 is TGCAGCGTGCTTTTGGGACAGGGGTTGTACGGGGAGCTGTTTTTT.

Note on this clonotype: Relative to the germline gene, one junction end is altered; a read error may explain this. The rearrangement links TRBV5-1 to TRBJ1-6, with D perhaps TRBD1 (5 bases). CDR3 length: 16 residues. The germline gives CDR1 SGHRS, CDR2 YFSETQ. In DNA form, the CDR3 reads TGCGCCAGCAGCTTGGAGGCCAGGGATCGTAATTCACCCCTCAACTTT. Its translation: CASSLEARDRNSPLNF.

Many counts were recorded for this clonotype. The rearrangement joins TRBV24-1 to TRBJ2-7; 11 positions match TRBD2. The CDR3 is made up of 13 amino acids. V shed 3 bases, J shed 6 bases, and the junction held 0 bases outside the gene matches. CDR1 KGHDR and CDR2 SFDVKD come from the germline V gene. CDR3 in amino acids: CATSDGTSGEQYF. The CDR3 nucleotides read TGTGCCACCAGTGATGGGACTAGCGGCGAGCAGTACTTC.

This clonotype was counted ten times or more. The chain is built from TRBV20-1 and TRBJ1-4; D might be TRBD1 (6 bases). This CDR3 is built from 17 residues. CDR1 DFQATT and CDR2 SNEGSKA come from the germline V gene (reference sequence). The ends were cut back, 6 bases at V and 7 bases at J, with 27 bases in the middle. CDR3 bases: TGCAGTGCAGCGAGGGGGGGCGGCAGGGGCATAGGTGAAAAACTGTTTTTT. Encoded protein: CSAARGGGRGIGEKLFF.

This clonotype has only a few counts. This chain links TRBV6-6 with TRBJ1-2, with a tentative D call TRBD1 (5 bases). V lost 6 bases, J lost 6 bases, and 20 bases lay in between. The CDR3 is 15 residues long. Germline V gives CDR1 MNHNY, CDR2 SVGAGI (reference sequence). For the CDR3, the DNA is TGTGCCAGCAGCCAAATTTACACCGGGACCGATGGCTACACCTTC. It encodes CASSQIYTGTDGYTF.

V and J are TRBV3-1 and TRBJ1-2; 7 bases align to TRBD1. V dropped 4 bases and J dropped 2; count of bases not matched to a gene: 7. The CDR3 runs to 15 residues. The V gene's germline CDR1 is LGHDT and CDR2 YNNKEL (reference sequence). Written as DNA, the CDR3 is TGTGCCAGCAGCCCACGGGACAGAATGAACTATGGCTACACCTTC. It translates to CASSPRDRMNYGYTF.

The table lists this clonotype with many counts. This chain joins TRBV7-9 and TRBJ1-1; D unclear. Germline V CDR1 and CDR2: SEHNR, FQNEAQ (reference sequence). The V end was cut by 5 bases, the J end by 4 bases, with 11 bases between. This CDR3 region has 13 residues. The CDR3 here is CASSPTGGTEAFF. In nucleotides, the CDR3 is TGTGCCAGCAGCCCCACGGGTGGCACTGAAGCTTTCTTT.

Ten or more counts support this clonotype. This chain joins TRBV28 and TRBJ2-2; 7 bases are a match to TRBD1. The germline CDR1 and CDR2 sequences are MDHEN and SYDVKM. V lost 6 bases, J lost 4 bases, and 5 bases stayed unmatched. The CDR3 contains 14 residues. The CDR3 sequence: CASSRSGGTGELFF. CDR3 bases: TGTGCCAGCAGCCGATCAGGGGGCACCGGGGAGCTGTTTTTT.

Points on this clonotype: Since a much larger clone is just one base distant, this may be a read error. The V call is TRBV20-1, the J call TRBJ2-4, with unresolved D. Germline CDR1 is DFQATT and CDR2 is SNEGSKA (reference sequence). CDR3 length equals 14 residues. DNA for the CDR3: TGCGGTGCTAGAGATACCTCATTTGAAAACATTCAGTACTTC. It yields the protein CGARDTSFENIQYF.

The sample holds many counts of this clonotype. The gene calls are TRBV12-3 or TRBV12-4 and TRBJ2-3; D remains unclear. Deletions cut 4 bases from V and 2 bases from J, with 7 bases between. The CDR3 consists of 13 residues. CDR3 residues: CASSSTDTDTQYF. CDR3 DNA sequence: TGTGCCAGCAGTTCGACTGACACAGATACGCAGTATTTT.

In this sample, this clonotype turned up many times. The chain carries TRBV20-1 and TRBJ1-5; D may be TRBD1 (5 bases). Trimming removed 0 bases at V and 1 base at J, with 10 bases between. Germline values: CDR1 DFQATT, CDR2 SNEGSKA (reference sequence). There are 15 residues in the CDR3. CDR3 DNA sequence: TGCAGTGCTAGAGATTTTTCAGGGAGCAATCAGCCCCAGCATTTT. It codes for CSARDFSGSNQPQHF.

This clonotype was seen ten or more times. The chain is built from TRBV9 and TRBJ1-3; TRBD1 matches at 9 bases. The germline gives CDR1 SGDLS, CDR2 YYNGEE. Losses at the gene ends were 8 bases for V and 2 bases for J; bases not matched to a gene: 5. CDR3 length equals 14 residues. CDR3 loop: CASTGTGTGNTIYF. CDR3 nucleotides: TGTGCCAGTACCGGGACAGGGACTGGAAACACCATATATTTT.

The chain links TRBV12-3 or TRBV12-4 to TRBJ1-1, with a tentative D call TRBD1 (5 bases). The CDR3 totals 11 residues. V was pared by 2 bases and J by 11 bases, with 9 bases between. CDR3 coding DNA: TGTGCCAGCAGTTTATGGGGGTACGCTTTCTTT. Amino acids: CASSLWGYAFF.

This clonotype showed up many times. The chain carries TRBV18 and TRBJ2-3; D remains ambiguous. Looked up from germline, CDR1 is KGHSH and CDR2 is LQKENI. V was trimmed by 3 bases and J by 5 bases, leaving 6 bases between them. The CDR3 is 12 residues long. The CDR3: CASSPNQDTQYF. The CDR3 bases are TGTGCCAGCTCACCGAACCAAGATACGCAGTATTTT.